The next 27 T cell receptor beta chains were all read from a single sample in a study of cytomegalovirus exposure and HLA in healthy donors. The primer mix had 60 Vbeta and 13 Jbeta primers. Here immunoSEQ multiplex PCR was the method, and the copy in TCRdb shows in-frame clones only, minus some. The table records 150,000 to 200,000 clones, 81% of them present only once. Sequenced: PBMCs. Receptors originate from a woman between 45 and 60 years old in good health and CMV-seronegative.

V is TRBV29-1 and J is TRBJ2-1, with D unclear. V was cut by 4 bases and J by 6 bases, with 13 bases left in between. The germline gives CDR1 SQVTM, CDR2 ANQGSEA. This CDR3 is built from 13 residues. The CDR3 DNA sequence: TGCAGCGTTGGCCCCCTCTCGGGCAATGAGCAGTTCTTC. Encoded protein: CSVGPLSGNEQFF.

V and J are TRBV18 and TRBJ2-7, with a possible D match to TRBD1 (6 bases). V lost 5 bases and J 7 bases, leaving 27 bases between the germline ends. This CDR3 is built from 17 residues. CDR1 and CDR2 from the germline V gene are KGHSH and LQKENI. The CDR3 loop is CASSSASLDRYYEEQYF. CDR3 DNA sequence: TGTGCCAGCTCATCGGCTTCGTTGGACAGATACTACGAAGAGCAGTACTTC.

The chain combines TRBV2 with TRBJ2-7; 9 bases are shared with TRBD1. Germline-derived CDR1 and CDR2 are SNHLY and FYNNEI. Trimming took 4 bases from V and 4 from J; bases not matched to a gene: 8. This CDR3 region has 15 residues. This CDR3 is CASSGAGTGSYEQYF. CDR3 bases: TGTGCCAGCAGTGGGGCCGGGACAGGGTCGTACGAGCAGTACTTC. Full variable domain (missing parts from reference TRBV2 and TRBJ2-7): EPEVTQTPSHQVTQMGQEVILRCVPISNHLYFYWYRQILGQKVEFLVSFYNNEISEKSEIFDDQFSVERPDGSNFTLKIRSTKLEDSAMYFCASSGAGTGSYEQYFGPGTRLTVT.

This sequence joins TRBV28 and TRBJ2-7; weak D call: TRBD1 (6 bases). The CDR3 is 15 residues long. CDR1 and CDR2 (germline): MDHEN, SYDVKM. The V end was cut by 6 bases, the J end by 3 bases, with 18 bases between. CDR3 nucleotide sequence: TGTGCCAGCAGCCTCACCGGGACACGGGACTACGAGCAGTACTTC. Translation: CASSLTGTRDYEQYF.

The chain employs TRBV6-5 and TRBJ1-4; D not certain. Germline V CDR1 and CDR2: MNHEY, SVGAGI. CDR3 length: 15 residues. The ends were cut back, 5 bases at V and 3 bases at J, with 13 bases in the middle. CDR3 sequence reads: CASSTTAGSNEKLFF. The DNA of the CDR3 is TGTGCCAGCAGTACAACAGCGGGTTCTAATGAAAAACTGTTTTTT.

The genes are TRBV28 and TRBJ1-1; D unresolved. The CDR3 has 12 residues. Germline loops: CDR1 MDHEN, CDR2 SYDVKM. V was clipped by 2 bases and J by 1 base, with 2 bases between them. The CDR3 DNA is TGTGCCAGCAGTTTACAGAACACTGAAGCTTTCTTT. Encoded protein: CASSLQNTEAFF.

The rearrangement joins TRBV5-6 to TRBJ2-3; TRBD2 matches at 8 bases. The J segment lost 13 bases and the V segment lost 0 bases, leaving 10 bases of the junction unmatched. The V gene's germline CDR1 is SGHDT and CDR2 YYEEEE. CDR3 length: 14 residues. CDR3 sequence: CASSLGTSWLGKYF. CDR3 coding DNA: TGTGCCAGCAGCTTGGGGACTAGCTGGCTTGGAAAGTATTTT.

The chain uses TRBV10-1 and TRBJ2-7; TRBD2 aligns across 9 bases. The CDR3 is 16 amino acids. Germline V gene sequence: CDR1 WNHNN, CDR2 SYGVQD (reference sequence). V lost 6 bases, J lost 2 bases, and 11 bases stayed unmatched. The CDR3: CASSDQTAGGPYEQYF. The CDR3 region has the DNA TGCGCCAGCAGCGATCAGACGGCGGGAGGGCCCTACGAGCAGTACTTC.

Only one count was recorded for this clone. V and J are TRBV19 and TRBJ2-1; D may be TRBD1 (6 bases). Germline CDR1 LNHDA, CDR2 SQIVND (reference sequence). The CDR3 has 16 residues. V was pared by 7 bases and J by 0 bases, with 16 bases between. This CDR3 reads CASTASRTVSYNEQFF. CDR3 bases: TGTGCCAGTACCGCCTCGAGGACAGTCTCCTACAATGAGCAGTTCTTC.

The chain links TRBV15 to TRBJ2-1; TRBD2 agrees at 9 bases. The V segment lost 5 bases and the J segment 11 bases; nucleotides outside the gene matches: 7. The CDR3 is 13 amino acids. The V gene's germline CDR1 is LNHNV and CDR2 YYDKDF (reference sequence). In DNA form, the CDR3 reads TGTGCCACCAGCCAACTAGCGGGCCTTAAGCAGTTCTTC. Amino acid sequence: CATSQLAGLKQFF.

The chain is built from TRBV2 and TRBJ2-7; D is possibly TRBD2 (7 bases). The V and J ends lost 6 bases and 2 bases respectively, with 11 bases between them. CDR3 size: 13 residues. The V gene's germline CDR1 is SNHLY and CDR2 FYNNEI. The CDR3 reads CASRGGGTYEQYF. The CDR3 DNA follows: TGTGCCAGCAGGGGAGGGGGTACCTACGAGCAGTACTTC.

This rearrangement joins TRBV5-5 to TRBJ2-7, with 10 bases that match TRBD2. Germline V gene lookup returns CDR1 SGHKS and CDR2 YYEKEE (reference sequence). The length of the CDR3 is 14 residues. J gave up 3 bases and V 4 bases, and 4 bases lay outside the gene matches. For the CDR3, the DNA is TGTGCCAGCAGCCTTAGCGGGAGGATCTACGAGCAGTACTTC. Residues: CASSLSGRIYEQYF.

About this clone itself: Sequence at one end of the junction differs from germline and may be a read error. The chain has TRBV5-4 and TRBJ2-7; 10 bases map to TRBD2. This CDR3 region has 12 residues. The germline V gene has CDR1 SGHNT and CDR2 YYREEE (reference sequence). CDR3 protein: CATITPSGTSDF. Here the CDR3 DNA reads TGTGCCACTATCACTCCCTCCGGGACTAGCGACTTC.

The rearrangement joins TRBV4-3 to TRBJ1-2; no clear D gene. Looked up from germline, CDR1 is LGHNA and CDR2 is YSLEER. Trimming shortened V by 0 bases and J by 4 bases, and 15 bases separated the two germline ends. The CDR3 is 16 amino acids. The CDR3 DNA reads as TGCGCCAGCAGCCAAGAGCTCGGACTGCCGCTCTATGGCTACACCTTC. Amino acid sequence: CASSQELGLPLYGYTF.

The chain carries TRBV27 and TRBJ2-7, with 12 bases lining up with TRBD1. Trimming cost V 4 bases and J 4 bases; bases outside gene matches: 5. CDR1 is MNHEY, CDR2 SMNVEV, per germline (reference sequence). This CDR3 contains 15 residues. The CDR3 protein is CASSSRDRGLYEQYF. The CDR3 DNA is TGTGCCAGCAGTTCCCGGGACAGGGGGCTTTACGAGCAGTACTTC.

The chain employs TRBV5-4 and TRBJ2-5; 8 bases map to TRBD2. This CDR3 region has 15 residues. The germline gives CDR1 SGHNT, CDR2 YYREEE (reference sequence). V lost 2 bases, J lost 2 bases, and 5 bases stayed unmatched. This chain's CDR3 is CASSFKVAGQETQYF. CDR3 sequence (DNA): TGTGCCAGCAGCTTTAAGGTAGCGGGACAAGAGACCCAGTACTTC.

This clone has just one count. The identical CDR3 is also encoded by other nucleotide sequences in the sample. This rearrangement joins TRBV6-5 to TRBJ1-2; maybe TRBD1 (6 bases). CDR1 is MNHEY and CDR2 is SVGAGI in the germline V gene. The V end was cut by 7 bases, the J end by 8 bases, with 17 bases between. This CDR3 is 13 amino acids long. Here the CDR3 reads CASTPGGLGGYTF. CDR3 nucleotides: TGTGCCAGCACCCCGGGGGGGCTCGGAGGCTACACCTTC.

The rearrangement uses TRBV7-6 and TRBJ2-3; TRBD1 matches at 7 bases. The CDR3 spans 16 residues. V trimming: 1 base; J trimming: 5 bases; junction bases outside the gene matches: 9. The germline gives CDR1 SGHVS, CDR2 FNYEAQ. CDR3: CASSLGAGGDLDTQYF. The CDR3 region has the DNA TGTGCCAGCAGCTTAGGGGCAGGGGGTGATCTAGATACGCAGTATTTT.

This chain links TRBV15 with TRBJ2-5; 7 bases agree with TRBD1. Germline CDR1 and CDR2: LNHNV and YYDKDF (reference sequence). The CDR3 totals 14 residues. Losses at the gene ends were 0 bases for V and 11 bases for J; bases not matched to a gene: 9. The chain's CDR3 is CATSREGGAKKQYF. As DNA, the CDR3 is TGTGCCACCAGCAGAGAAGGGGGCGCAAAGAAGCAGTACTTC.

The J gene is TRBJ2-7, the V gene TRBV11-2; a possible D gene is TRBD1 (7 bases). The CDR3 runs 14 residues. The germline V gene encodes CDR1 SGHAT and CDR2 FQNNGV. V was trimmed by 5 bases and J by 3 bases, leaving 14 bases between them. CDR3 DNA sequence: TGTGCCAGCAGCCCAGTGCAGGGGGGCTACGAGCAGTACTTC. Translation gives CASSPVQGGYEQYF.

The rearrangement links TRBV19 to TRBJ2-7, with TRBD2 identical over 10 bases. The germline V gene has CDR1 LNHDA and CDR2 SQIVND (reference sequence). V was pared by 6 bases and J by 1 base, with 6 bases of the junction left unmatched. This CDR3 comprises 15 residues. CDR3 sequence (DNA): TGTGCCAGTAGCGCCACTAGCGGGGCGTCCTACGAGCAGTACTTC. Translating it yields CASSATSGASYEQYF.

This clone was seen a single time. The chain carries TRBV5-4 and TRBJ2-1, with no clear D. Germline loops: CDR1 SGHNT, CDR2 YYREEE (reference sequence). This CDR3 spans 13 amino acids. Deletions cut 1 base from V and 8 bases from J, with 10 bases between. CDR3 in DNA: TGTGCCAGCAGCTTGAGCCGGTTTCATGAGCAGTTCTTC. This encodes CASSLSRFHEQFF.

This clone was counted between two and nine times. The rearrangement links TRBV15 to TRBJ2-7; no reliable D call. The V and J ends lost 3 bases and 3 bases respectively, with 6 bases between them. Germline V gives CDR1 LNHNV, CDR2 YYDKDF (reference sequence). The CDR3 runs to 12 residues. The CDR3 DNA is TGTGCCACCAGCAGCCCACACTACGAGCAGTACTTC. This codes for CATSSPHYEQYF.

The rearrangement uses TRBV7-2 and TRBJ2-1; no firm D call. V shed 2 bases and J shed 11 bases, with 13 bases lying between them. CDR1 is SGHTA and CDR2 is FQGNSA in the germline V gene. This CDR3 comprises 13 residues. CDR3 amino acids: CASSLKLAGQQFF. CDR3 nucleotides: TGTGCCAGCAGCTTAAAGTTGGCTGGCCAGCAGTTCTTC.

This rearrangement joins TRBV4-2 to TRBJ1-5, with 8 bases aligning to TRBD1. CDR3 length: 15 amino acids. V shed 2 bases, J shed 7 bases, and the junction held 7 bases outside the gene matches. Germline-derived CDR1 and CDR2 are LGHNA and YNFKEQ. In DNA form, the CDR3 reads TGTGCCAGCAGCCAATCCTACAGGGGGAGGCAGCCCCAGCATTTT. This translates into CASSQSYRGRQPQHF.

The gene calls are TRBV27 and TRBJ1-2; weak D call: TRBD1 (6 bases). The V end lost 7 bases, the J end lost 8 bases, and 17 bases lay between the germline ends. CDR1 is MNHEY, CDR2 SMNVEV, per germline (reference sequence). The length of the CDR3 is 13 residues. The DNA of the CDR3 is TGTGCCAGCATCCTTAAAAGGGGGAGAGGCTACACCTTC. Translating gives CASILKRGRGYTF.

V and J are TRBV18 and TRBJ2-7; 7 bases are a match to TRBD1. This CDR3 comprises 14 residues. The V gene end was trimmed by 6 bases and the J gene end by 2 bases; junction bases not matched to a gene: 7. Looked up from germline, CDR1 is KGHSH and CDR2 is LQKENI. This CDR3 reads CASSPDRVAYEQYF. CDR3 DNA: TGTGCCAGCTCCCCAGACAGGGTGGCCTACGAGCAGTACTTC.